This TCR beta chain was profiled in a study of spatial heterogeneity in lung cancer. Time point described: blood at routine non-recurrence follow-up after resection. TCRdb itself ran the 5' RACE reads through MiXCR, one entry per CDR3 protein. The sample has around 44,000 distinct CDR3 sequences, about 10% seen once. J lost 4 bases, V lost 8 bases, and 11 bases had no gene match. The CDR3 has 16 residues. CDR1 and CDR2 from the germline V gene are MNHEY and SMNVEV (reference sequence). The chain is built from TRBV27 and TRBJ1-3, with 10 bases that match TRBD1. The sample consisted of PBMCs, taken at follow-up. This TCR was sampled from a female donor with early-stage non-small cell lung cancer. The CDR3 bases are TGTGCCAGCCACGCGGGGACAGGGGTTGCAGGAAACACCATATATTTT. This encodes CASHAGTGVAGNTIYF.